The present TCR beta chain was sequenced within a study of beta chain features in type 1 diabetes. Background on the study: Regarding age, gender and cell yields, patients proved similar to healthy donors. Examined across all samples were around 110,000,000 sorted cells. The study's findings and limits: In all four CD4+ subsets, TCRB CDR3 length was significantly, moderately reduced in type 1 diabetes.

What was sequenced were expressed TCRB transcripts, since all of the isolated RNA had been reverse transcribed. Produced via immunoSEQ multiplex PCR; TCRdb's table is partial and in-frame only. This table has under 300,000 clones, around 9.9% appearing once. Regarding this clone: What it binds is unknown.

CDR3 length: 14 residues. Germline V gene lookup returns CDR1 SGHAT and CDR2 FQNNGV. V gave up 6 bases and J gave up 3 bases; unmatched junction bases: 6. The specimen sequenced was naive CD4+ T cells from blood. This receptor was identified in a man between 25 and 39 years old with type 1 diabetes. The rearrangement uses TRBV11-2 and TRBJ2-5; 8 bases line up with TRBD1. CDR3 DNA sequence: TGTGCCAGCAGTTTTCAGGGGGCAAAAGAGACCCAGTACTTC. This codes for CASSFQGAKETQYF.